Listed here is a single T cell receptor (beta chain). Its antigen remains unidentified. The sample comes from a study of cytomegalovirus exposure and HLA in healthy donors. Findings and caveats of the study: Previous analysis showed most TCR beta V segments were productive about 90% or about 30% of the time.

V lost 5 bases and J lost 4; bases outside the gene matches: 2. In germline, CDR1 is MNHEY, CDR2 SMNVEV (reference sequence). This CDR3 has 13 amino acids. A multiplex PCR was run with 60 Vbeta primers and 13 Jbeta primers. This table comes from immunoSEQ multiplex PCR, and its TCRdb copy is limited to in-frame clones, with some not included. The sample gives 90,000 to 100,000 clones, 70% of which show up once; about 2.5% is in the top ten. This TCR was sampled from a man aged 50 to 59 in good health and CMV-seronegative. The chain joins TRBV27 to TRBJ1-5; 7 bases line up with TRBD1. Material for sequencing was PBMCs. In DNA form, the CDR3 reads TGTGCCAGCAGTGGGACAGTTAATCAGCCCCAGCATTTT. Translating it yields CASSGTVNQPQHF.